These T cell receptor beta chains were read from a single sample in a study of early T cells in non-severe SARS-CoV-2 infection. MiXCR was run by TCRdb on the 5' RACE reads, yielding one entry per CDR3 protein. The data contain roughly 52,000 distinct CDR3 sequences, around 6.5% of them singletons. Sequences were derived from whole blood, sampled at baseline. These receptors originate from an adult who was a healthcare worker with PCR-confirmed SARS-CoV-2 infection or an uninfected control (not recorded which). CDR3s include the opening cysteine and the closing phenylalanine or tryptophan. Each record gives: clone size, J gene, V gene, D gene, CDR3 protein, CDR3 DNA. The D gene is left open where the match is weak. Rows may omit the clone size; those that give it use once, few, many or a size class.

-	TRBJ1-3	TRBV4-3	-	CASTTASGNTIYF	TGCGCCAGCACGACAGCCTCTGGAAACACCATATATTTT
-	TRBJ1-2	TRBV7-9	TRBD1	CASSLVGTGIYGYTF	TGTGCCAGCAGCTTAGTTGGGACAGGGATCTATGGCTACACCTTC
many	TRBJ2-3	TRBV18	-	CASSPLDLADTQYF	TGTGCCAGCTCACCACTGGATTTGGCAGATACGCAGTATTTT
many	TRBJ1-3	TRBV5-4	TRBD1	CASSSDRDRGNTIYF	TGTGCCAGCAGCTCGGACAGGGATCGTGGAAACACCATATATTTT
few	TRBJ2-3	TRBV6-1	-	CASSEWTRNTDTQYF	TGTGCCAGCAGTGAATGGACCAGAAACACAGATACGCAGTATTTT
many	TRBJ2-3	TRBV7-9	-	CASSFRPQAPTDTQYF	TGTGCCAGCAGCTTCCGGCCTCAGGCCCCCACAGATACGCAGTATTTT
many	TRBJ2-5	TRBV7-2	TRBD1	CASSHGQGAAETQYF	TGTGCCAGCAGCCACGGACAGGGGGCGGCAGAGACCCAGTACTTC
many	TRBJ1-5	TRBV18	-	CASSSRGNQPQHF	TGTGCCAGCTCCTCCCGGGGGAATCAGCCCCAGCATTTT
few	TRBJ2-2	TRBV12-3/TRBV12-4	-	CASGTGLPPGELFF	TGTGCCAGCGGAACGGGACTCCCACCCGGGGAGCTGTTTTTT
many	TRBJ1-1	TRBV13	TRBD1	CASSRRQGSMNTEAFF	TGTGCCAGCAGCCGCAGACAGGGCTCCATGAACACTGAAGCTTTCTTT
many	TRBJ2-7	TRBV6-2/TRBV6-3	-	CASSPARDNSYEQYF	TGTGCCAGCAGCCCGGCAAGGGACAACTCCTACGAGCAGTACTTC
many	TRBJ2-3	TRBV7-6	-	CASSSLPRGGDTQYF	TGTGCCAGCAGCTCACTCCCCAGGGGAGGGGATACGCAGTATTTT
many	TRBJ2-5	TRBV4-3	-	CASSQADGRGTQYF	TGCGCCAGCAGCCAAGCGGACGGACGAGGGACCCAGTACTTC
-	TRBJ1-2	TRBV4-3	-	CASSQEHGNYGYTF	TGCGCCAGCAGCCAAGAACACGGGAACTATGGCTACACCTTC
many	TRBJ2-1	TRBV7-8	-	CASSQRAGNGDEQFF	TGTGCCAGCAGCCAGAGGGCAGGAAACGGGGATGAGCAGTTCTTC
many	TRBJ2-1	TRBV11-2	TRBD2	CASSSQRTSLQFF	TGTGCCAGCAGCTCGCAGCGGACTAGCTTACAGTTCTTC
-	TRBJ1-4	TRBV20-1	TRBD1	CSAHKGAVNEKLFF	TGCAGTGCCCATAAGGGGGCAGTTAATGAAAAACTGTTTTTT
-	TRBJ2-3	TRBV4-3	TRBD2	CASSDSGGADTQYF	TGCGCCAGCAGCGATAGCGGGGGGGCAGATACGCAGTATTTT
many	TRBJ2-2	TRBV7-9	-	CASSLGSAGTGELFF	TGTGCCAGCAGCTTAGGATCAGCAGGCACCGGGGAGCTGTTTTTT
few	TRBJ1-1	TRBV7-2	-	CASSGRHDNTEAFF	TGTGCCAGCAGCGGCAGACACGACAACACTGAAGCTTTCTTT
-	TRBJ1-1	TRBV11-2	-	CASSNRRAVNTEAFF	TGTGCCAGCAGTAATAGAAGGGCGGTGAACACTGAAGCTTTCTTT
-	TRBJ2-5	TRBV11-2	-	CASSARRETQYF	TGTGCCAGCAGCGCAAGACGAGAGACCCAGTACTTC
-	TRBJ2-3	TRBV5-1	-	CASSLGAPDTQYF	TGCGCCAGCAGCTTGGGTGCCCCAGATACGCAGTATTTT
many	TRBJ1-1	TRBV14	-	CASGRGAEAFF	TGTGCCAGCGGAAGGGGGGCTGAAGCTTTCTTT
many	TRBJ2-7	TRBV6-5	TRBD1	CASSPGQGALPRSYEQYF	TGTGCCAGCAGTCCCGGGCAGGGGGCTTTACCACGCTCCTACGAGCAGTACTTC
few	TRBJ2-5	TRBV14	-	CASSQDRAGQETQYF	TGTGCCAGCAGCCAAGATCGGGCAGGGCAGGAGACCCAGTACTTC
many	TRBJ1-1	TRBV27	-	CASSFRPGMNTEAFF	TGTGCCAGCAGTTTCCGGCCAGGGATGAACACTGAAGCTTTCTTT
many	TRBJ1-4	TRBV3-1	-	CASSRGTNLFF	TGTGCCAGCAGCCGTGGGACAAATCTGTTTTTT
few	TRBJ2-7	TRBV7-2	-	CASSRHRALEAYEQYF	TGTGCCAGCAGCCGCCATAGGGCCCTGGAGGCCTACGAGCAGTACTTC
many	TRBJ2-7	TRBV6-5	TRBD1	CASSPPRDRVGEQYF	TGTGCCAGCAGTCCCCCGCGGGACAGGGTTGGCGAGCAGTACTTC
many	TRBJ1-3	TRBV11-2	-	CASSHPPSPSSGNTIYF	TGTGCCAGCAGCCACCCCCCCAGCCCGAGCTCTGGAAACACCATATATTTT
many	TRBJ2-4	TRBV20-1	TRBD1	CSATRGQGKNIQYF	TGCAGTGCTACCAGAGGACAGGGCAAAAACATTCAGTACTTC
few	TRBJ2-1	TRBV4-3	TRBD2	CASSQDSASGASSYNEQFF	TGCGCCAGCAGCCAAGATTCGGCTAGCGGGGCTAGCTCCTACAATGAGCAGTTCTTC
-	TRBJ2-3	TRBV20-1	-	CSASGEALTDTQYF	TGCAGTGCTAGTGGGGAGGCTCTCACAGATACGCAGTATTTT
many	TRBJ1-4	TRBV4-3	-	CASSQDTTWGTLSEKLFF	TGCGCCAGCAGCCAAGATACGACATGGGGGACGTTGAGTGAAAAACTGTTTTTT
many	TRBJ1-4	TRBV20-1	-	CSATAGQLDPTNEKLFF	TGCAGTGCGACCGCCGGACAGCTCGATCCAACTAATGAAAAACTGTTTTTT
few	TRBJ2-3	TRBV7-2	TRBD1	CASSSQPGQGADTQYF	TGTGCCAGCAGCTCGCAACCGGGACAGGGGGCCGATACGCAGTATTTT
many	TRBJ1-5	TRBV6-1	TRBD1	CASSLTGESNQPQHF	TGTGCCAGCAGCCTTACAGGGGAAAGCAATCAGCCCCAGCATTTT
-	TRBJ1-4	TRBV18	-	CASSPYPGDGGATNEKLFF	TGTGCCAGCTCACCATACCCAGGCGACGGTGGAGCAACTAATGAAAAACTGTTTTTT
-	TRBJ2-1	TRBV3-1	TRBD2	CASSQATSDEQFF	TGTGCCAGCAGCCAGGCAACTAGCGACGAGCAGTTCTTC
many	TRBJ1-2	TRBV11-2	-	CASSLAVNYGYTF	TGTGCCAGCAGCTTAGCGGTTAACTATGGCTACACCTTC
many	TRBJ2-5	TRBV12-3/TRBV12-4	TRBD2	CASSPTSGGPQETQYF	TGTGCCAGCAGCCCCACTAGCGGGGGACCACAAGAGACCCAGTACTTC
-	TRBJ1-4	TRBV7-8	TRBD1	CASSLSRTGADEKLFF	TGTGCCAGCAGCTTATCCCGGACAGGGGCTGATGAAAAACTGTTTTTT